The 32 T cell receptor beta chains presented below share a single source sample, sequenced in a study of cytomegalovirus exposure and HLA in healthy donors. The PCR ran on 60 Vbeta and 13 Jbeta primers. Only in-frame clones appear in the TCRdb table, and some are missing; sequencing was by immunoSEQ multiplex PCR. Found here are around 180,000 clones, about 65% of them singletons; the top ten hold 1.5%. Sample: PBMCs. These TCRs come from a girl aged 5-17 years in good health and CMV-seronegative.

This clone was picked up a small number of times. This rearrangement joins TRBV19 to TRBJ1-1; 10 bases align to TRBD1. The V gene's germline CDR1 is LNHDA and CDR2 SQIVND (reference sequence). The CDR3 covers 18 residues. Germline trimming cut 5 bases from V and 4 bases from J; bases unmatched to any gene: 16. The CDR3 sequence: CASSPTQPRTGGVTEAFF. The CDR3 DNA sequence: TGTGCCAGTAGTCCGACGCAGCCTCGGACAGGGGGGGTCACTGAAGCTTTCTTT.

The chain combines TRBV2 with TRBJ2-7; a possible D gene is TRBD1 (5 bases). This CDR3 is 13 amino acids long. V was cut by 6 bases and J by 1 base, with 10 bases left in between. Germline V CDR1 and CDR2: SNHLY, FYNNEI. CDR3: CASRLRASYEQYF. CDR3 DNA: TGTGCCAGCAGGCTCAGGGCGTCCTACGAGCAGTACTTC. Using reference TRBV2 and TRBJ2-7 for the parts outside the CDR3, the full variable domain is EPEVTQTPSHQVTQMGQEVILRCVPISNHLYFYWYRQILGQKVEFLVSFYNNEISEKSEIFDDQFSVERPDGSNFTLKIRSTKLEDSAMYFCASRLRASYEQYFGPGTRLTVT.

This clone was counted between two and nine times. V is TRBV10-3 and J is TRBJ1-6, with D hard to call. Germline V gene lookup returns CDR1 ENHRY and CDR2 SYGVKD. There are 16 residues in the CDR3. The V gene lost 6 bases and the J gene lost 5 bases, with 17 bases spanning the gap. The CDR3, as DNA: TGTGCCATCAGGGTAACAGAGGGCGCGGATAATTCACCCCTCCACTTT. As protein: CAIRVTEGADNSPLHF.

V usage is TRBV2 and J usage is TRBJ1-6; perhaps TRBD1 as D (5 bases). This CDR3 is built from 13 residues. Germline CDR1 is SNHLY and CDR2 is FYNNEI. Between the trimmed V and J ends, which lost 6 bases and 10 bases, there was a span of 13 bases. CDR3 sequence (DNA): TGTGCCAGCAGGGAGCCAGGGATCTCACCCCTCCACTTT. Its translation is CASREPGISPLHF.

The chain recombines TRBV5-1 with TRBJ2-7, with D possibly being TRBD1 (5 bases). This CDR3 region has 15 residues. Looked up from germline, CDR1 is SGHRS and CDR2 is YFSETQ. The V and J ends lost 0 bases and 0 bases respectively, with 10 bases between them. CDR3 amino acids: CASSLATGLSYEQYF. CDR3 in DNA: TGCGCCAGCAGCTTGGCCACAGGTCTCTCCTACGAGCAGTACTTC.

This chain connects TRBV5-4 to TRBJ2-7; possible D gene TRBD1, 5 bases. Trimming left V 0 bases short and J 5 bases short, with 12 bases between. The CDR3 is 14 amino acids. CDR1 is SGHNT and CDR2 is YYREEE in the germline V gene (reference sequence). The CDR3: CASSLATGSNEQYF. The CDR3, as DNA: TGTGCCAGCAGCTTGGCAACAGGTAGTAACGAGCAGTACTTC.

This clone was counted only a few times. The chain employs TRBV6-5 and TRBJ2-2; 9 bases agree with TRBD1. Per germline, CDR1 MNHEY and CDR2 SVGAGI. The CDR3 is 14 amino acids. V gave up 4 bases and J gave up 3 bases; unmatched junction bases: 0. The CDR3 DNA reads TGTGCCAGCAGTTGGGACAGGGACACCGGGGAGCTGTTTTTT. This sequence encodes CASSWDRDTGELFF.

The chain joins TRBV19 to TRBJ1-1; 8 nucleotides match TRBD1. In germline, CDR1 is LNHDA, CDR2 SQIVND (reference sequence). The V gene end was trimmed by 11 bases and the J gene end by 1 base; junction bases not matched to a gene: 9. CDR3 length: 14 residues. The chain's CDR3 is CAAAAGGRNTEAFF. CDR3 nucleotide sequence: TGTGCCGCCGCGGCAGGGGGCAGGAACACTGAAGCTTTCTTT.

The rearrangement uses TRBV2 and TRBJ2-7; weak D call: TRBD1 (6 bases). V was clipped by 5 bases and J by 1 base, with 12 bases between them. The CDR3 loop spans 14 amino acids. Germline CDR1 reads SNHLY; CDR2 reads FYNNEI. This CDR3 is CASSHGTPSYEQYF. In DNA form, the CDR3 reads TGTGCCAGCAGTCACGGGACACCATCCTACGAGCAGTACTTC.

The chain employs TRBV13 and TRBJ2-5; 12 bases align to TRBD2. Unmatched junction bases numbered 10, after V lost 4 bases and J lost 1 base. Germline CDR1 and CDR2: PRHDT and FYEKMQ (reference sequence). This CDR3 comprises 18 residues. DNA for the CDR3: TGTGCCAGCAGCTCTCTTGACGGACTAGCGGGGTCCCAAGAGACCCAGTACTTC. Residues: CASSSLDGLAGSQETQYF. Full variable domain (remainder filled in from reference TRBV13 and TRBJ2-5): AAGVIQSPRHLIKEKRETATLKCYPIPRHDTVYWYQQGPGQDPQFLISFYEKMQSDKGSIPDRFSAQQFSDYHSELNMSSLELGDSALYFCASSSLDGLAGSQETQYFGPGTRLLVL.

This clone was counted only a few times. The V gene is TRBV29-1, the J gene TRBJ2-1, with 7 bases lining up with TRBD1. The CDR3 has 14 residues. Germline CDR1 SQVTM, CDR2 ANQGSEA. The junction had 5 bases not matched to a gene; V was cut back by 6 bases and J by 0 bases. CDR3 in amino acids: CSVEGQSSYNEQFF. CDR3 sequence (DNA): TGCAGCGTAGAGGGACAGAGCTCCTACAATGAGCAGTTCTTC.

The rearrangement links TRBV19 to TRBJ1-1; tentative D call: TRBD1 (5 bases). V shed 4 bases and J shed 2 bases, with 11 bases lying between them. Germline V CDR1 and CDR2: LNHDA, SQIVND (reference sequence). This CDR3 is 14 amino acids long. CDR3 loop: CASSNPGINTEAFF. The CDR3 nucleotides are TGTGCCAGTAGTAACCCAGGGATCAACACTGAAGCTTTCTTT.

CDR3 DNA sequence: TGCGCCAGCAGCTTGACCCTCCGGACAGGGATGACAGATACGCAGTATTTT. This translates into CASSLTLRTGMTDTQYF. The genes are TRBV5-1 and TRBJ2-3, with 8 bases aligning to TRBD1. With 1 base clipped from V and 3 bases from J, the junction kept 10 bases outside the gene matches. The CDR3 sequence is 17 residues long. Per germline, CDR1 SGHRS and CDR2 YFSETQ.

The chain recombines TRBV5-1 with TRBJ2-7, with D maybe TRBD1 (5 bases). CDR1 and CDR2 (germline): SGHRS, YFSETQ. The CDR3 is 14 amino acids. V lost 4 bases and J lost 3, with 14 bases in between. CDR3 residues: CASSPGRGFYEQYF. The CDR3 nucleotides read TGCGCCAGCAGCCCAGGGCGCGGCTTCTACGAGCAGTACTTC.

The chain links TRBV29-1 to TRBJ1-2, with D unresolved. Deletions cut 4 bases from V and 3 bases from J, with 9 bases between. The CDR3 covers 12 residues. The germline V gene has CDR1 SQVTM and CDR2 ANQGSEA. The CDR3 spells CSVARQDYGYTF. CDR3 nucleotide sequence: TGCAGCGTTGCGCGCCAGGACTATGGCTACACCTTC.

This clone was observed a handful of times. V is TRBV27 and J is TRBJ1-3; a possible D gene is TRBD1 (5 bases). The ends were cut back, 4 bases at V and 2 bases at J, with 9 bases in the middle. CDR3 size: 14 residues. The V gene's germline CDR1 is MNHEY and CDR2 SMNVEV (reference sequence). The CDR3 nucleotides read TGTGCCAGCAGTTCCAAGGGGACTGGAAACACCATATATTTT. Amino acids: CASSSKGTGNTIYF.

This clone was counted ten times or more. The J gene is TRBJ2-1, the V gene TRBV5-1, with D unresolved. The CDR3 has 13 residues. V gave up 0 bases and J gave up 7 bases, with 8 bases separating them. The germline CDR1 and CDR2 sequences are SGHRS and YFSETQ. CDR3 nucleotides: TGCGCCAGCAGCTTGGACTTTGAGAATGAGCAGTTCTTC. It yields the protein CASSLDFENEQFF.

This clone was found a few times. Distinct nucleotide sequences in the sample also encode this CDR3. The V call is TRBV6-5, the J call TRBJ1-6; TRBD1 might be the D (6 bases). CDR1 is MNHEY, CDR2 SVGAGI, per germline. V lost 6 bases to trimming and J lost 10 bases, with 10 bases between them. The CDR3 totals 12 residues. CDR3 DNA: TGTGCCAGCAGCCACAGGGACTCACCCCTCCACTTT. Its translation is CASSHRDSPLHF.

The chain uses TRBV5-1 and TRBJ2-7, with a possible D match to TRBD2 (6 bases). CDR1 is SGHRS and CDR2 is YFSETQ in the germline V gene. The CDR3 loop spans 15 amino acids. The V gene lost 3 bases and the J gene lost 0 bases, with 13 bases spanning the gap. The CDR3 nucleotides are TGCGCCAGCAGCTATTCGGCGGGAAGCTCCTACGAGCAGTACTTC. It specifies CASSYSAGSSYEQYF.

The genes are TRBV6-5 and TRBJ1-1; tentative D call: TRBD1 (6 bases). Trimming removed 6 bases at V and 10 bases at J, with 12 bases between. The CDR3 sequence is 11 residues long. Germline CDR1 reads MNHEY; CDR2 reads SVGAGI. CDR3 DNA sequence: TGTGCCAGCAGGCAGGGGTCTAGAGCTTTCTTT. Protein sequence: CASRQGSRAFF.

This sequence joins TRBV2 and TRBJ2-1, with D possibly TRBD2 on 6 matching bases. The CDR3 runs 14 residues. Germline V lookup: CDR1 SNHLY, CDR2 FYNNEI. Trimming took off 7 bases at V and 8 bases at J, with 18 bases between the two ends. CDR3 nucleotide sequence: TGTGCCAGCACACGGGGGACCGTCCCGGATGAGCAGTTCTTC. The encoded protein is CASTRGTVPDEQFF.

The chain is built from TRBV29-1 and TRBJ1-1, with D unclear. Germline-derived CDR1 and CDR2 are SQVTM and ANQGSEA. CDR3 size: 14 residues. Trimming took off 6 bases at V and 0 bases at J, with 14 bases between the two ends. CDR3 in DNA: TGCAGCGTCCAGAGAGGTGGTTTGAACACTGAAGCTTTCTTT. Translation gives CSVQRGGLNTEAFF.

This clone was detected a few times. The chain recombines TRBV30 with TRBJ2-5; 7 bases fit TRBD1. The CDR3 length is 15 residues. Germline-derived CDR1 and CDR2 are GTSNPN and SVGIG (reference sequence). With 1 base clipped from V and 2 bases from J, the junction kept 7 bases outside the gene matches. This CDR3 is CAWSGGQAIQETQYF. CDR3 nucleotides: TGTGCCTGGAGTGGAGGACAGGCCATACAAGAGACCCAGTACTTC.

The chain uses TRBV29-1 and TRBJ1-1, with no clear D. Between the trimmed V and J ends, which lost 5 bases and 1 base, there was a span of 11 bases. In germline, CDR1 is SQVTM, CDR2 ANQGSEA. The CDR3 length is 13 residues. The CDR3: CSVCMGGNTEAFF. The DNA for the CDR3 is TGCAGCGTTTGTATGGGAGGGAACACTGAAGCTTTCTTT.

This sequence joins TRBV5-6 and TRBJ2-5; 7 bases match TRBD1. The CDR3 loop spans 14 amino acids. The V segment lost 4 bases and the J segment 1 base; nucleotides outside the gene matches: 4. CDR1 is SGHDT and CDR2 is YYEEEE in the germline V gene. The CDR3 bases are TGTGCCAGCAGCCCCTGGGACAGCCAAGAGACCCAGTACTTC. It specifies CASSPWDSQETQYF.

The chain has TRBV4-1 and TRBJ1-3, with D possibly matching TRBD1 (5 bases). This CDR3 has 17 residues. Germline CDR1 MGHRA, CDR2 YSYEKL. V was pared by 0 bases and J by 3 bases, with 15 bases between. The CDR3: CASSQDQTGVGGNTIYF. As DNA, the CDR3 is TGCGCCAGCAGCCAAGATCAAACAGGAGTAGGTGGAAACACCATATATTTT.

The chain links TRBV10-1 to TRBJ2-5, with 7 nucleotides matching TRBD1. The J segment lost 3 bases and the V segment lost 4 bases, leaving 2 bases of the junction unmatched. The CDR3 consists of 13 residues. Germline assignment: CDR1 WNHNN and CDR2 SYGVQD (reference sequence). CDR3 in amino acids: CASSAGTEETQYF. The CDR3 coding sequence is TGCGCCAGCAGTGCAGGGACAGAAGAGACCCAGTACTTC.

The chain combines TRBV30 with TRBJ1-2; 7 bases align to TRBD1. Germline assignment: CDR1 GTSNPN and CDR2 SVGIG (reference sequence). The CDR3 runs 14 residues. Trimming at V came to 1 base and at J to 8 bases, leaving 10 bases not matched to a gene. CDR3 nucleotide sequence: TGTGCCTGGAGTGGGTTTACGACAGGGACCGGCTACACCTTC. It translates to CAWSGFTTGTGYTF.

CDR3 sequence: CATQRGAEAFF. For the CDR3, the DNA is TGTGCCACTCAAAGAGGTGCTGAAGCTTTCTTT. The rearrangement links TRBV7-9 to TRBJ1-1; D uncertain. The CDR3 runs 11 residues. With 10 bases removed from V and 6 bases from J, the gap between germline ends came to 12 bases. From germline, CDR1 is SEHNR and CDR2 FQNEAQ (reference sequence).

V usage is TRBV6-6 and J usage is TRBJ2-5; D might be TRBD1 (7 bases). The V and J ends lost 4 bases and 5 bases respectively, with 11 bases between them. From germline, CDR1 is MNHNY and CDR2 SVGAGI (reference sequence). The CDR3 runs to 13 residues. CDR3 nucleotide sequence: TGTGCCAGCAGTTCGTCAGGGGGGGAGACCCAGTACTTC. Protein: CASSSSGGETQYF.

The V gene is TRBV7-9, the J gene TRBJ1-6; D not resolved. Trimming took 1 base from V and 9 from J, leaving 10 bases between them. The germline gives CDR1 SEHNR, CDR2 FQNEAQ (reference sequence). The CDR3 totals 14 residues. This CDR3 is CASSLEHRSSPLHF. In DNA, the CDR3 is TGTGCCAGCAGCTTAGAGCATAGAAGTTCACCCCTCCACTTT.

This clone was counted only a few times. This chain links TRBV12-5 with TRBJ1-1; TRBD1 might be the D (5 bases). Deletions cut 6 bases from V and 3 bases from J, with 5 bases between. Germline values: CDR1 LGHNT, CDR2 FRNRAP. The CDR3 length is 11 residues. The CDR3 bases are TGTGCTAGTGGACAGGACACTGAAGCTTTCTTT. Translation gives CASGQDTEAFF.